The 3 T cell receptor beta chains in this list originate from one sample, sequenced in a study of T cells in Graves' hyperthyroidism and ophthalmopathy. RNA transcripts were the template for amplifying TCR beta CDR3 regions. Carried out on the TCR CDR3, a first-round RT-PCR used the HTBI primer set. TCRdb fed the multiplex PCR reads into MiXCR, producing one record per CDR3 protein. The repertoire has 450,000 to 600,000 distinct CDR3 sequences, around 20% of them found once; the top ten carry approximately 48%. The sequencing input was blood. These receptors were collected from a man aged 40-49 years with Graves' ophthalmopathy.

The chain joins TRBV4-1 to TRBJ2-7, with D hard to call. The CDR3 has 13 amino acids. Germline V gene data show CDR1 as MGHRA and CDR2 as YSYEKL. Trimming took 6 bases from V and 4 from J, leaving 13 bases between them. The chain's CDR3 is CASRPPGVYEQYF. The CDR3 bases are TGCGCCAGCAGACCCCCTGGAGTTTACGAGCAGTACTTC.

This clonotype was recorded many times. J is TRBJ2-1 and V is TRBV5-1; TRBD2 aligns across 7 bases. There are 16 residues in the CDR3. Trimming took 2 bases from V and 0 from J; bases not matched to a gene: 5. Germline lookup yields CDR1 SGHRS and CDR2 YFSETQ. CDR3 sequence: CASSLSSGPSYNEQFF. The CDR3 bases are TGCGCCAGCAGCTTATCTAGCGGACCCTCCTACAATGAGCAGTTCTTC.

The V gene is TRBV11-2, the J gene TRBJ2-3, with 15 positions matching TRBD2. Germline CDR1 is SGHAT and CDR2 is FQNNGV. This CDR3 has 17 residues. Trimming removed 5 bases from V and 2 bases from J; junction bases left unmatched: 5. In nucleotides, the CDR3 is TGTGCCAGCAGCAGGGGACTAGCGGGGGGTTTCACAGATACGCAGTATTTT. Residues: CASSRGLAGGFTDTQYF.